This T cell receptor beta chain is drawn from a study of low-dose radiotherapy and immunotherapy resistance in tumors. Whole-study context: Treatment of Cohort 1 consisted of 0.5 Gy per fraction every 2 weeks, adding up to 6.5 Gy. Both drugs were delivered intravenously to patients (nivolumab 240 mg every two weeks and ipilimumab 1 mg/kg every six weeks). Daily, from cycle 1 day 1 and for four cycles, patients took oral aspirin 300 mg.

There are many counts of this clonotype. A read error is the likely source, as a far larger clone sits one nucleotide away. Germline lookup yields CDR1 SGDLS and CDR2 YYNGEE. The ends were cut back, 1 base at V and 7 bases at J, with 15 bases in the middle. This CDR3 has 14 residues. cDNA synthesis used a TRAV/TRBV-specific primer set for both chains. TCR amplification involved about 18 PCR cycles with a constant-region primer and V-primer adapter. TCRdb fed the reads into MiXCR, producing one record per CDR3 protein. The sample carries about 39,000 distinct CDR3 sequences, around 30% recorded once. This sample's time point: before trial treatment.

The chain uses TRBV9 and TRBJ2-7; D perhaps matches TRBD2 (6 bases). The specimen was PBMCs, collected before treatment. The TCR sequence derives from a male donor with gallbladder cancer. The CDR3 nucleotides are TGTGCCAGCAGCGTAACGGGAGTGGAAAATGAGCAGTACTTC. It is translated as CASSVTGVENEQYF.